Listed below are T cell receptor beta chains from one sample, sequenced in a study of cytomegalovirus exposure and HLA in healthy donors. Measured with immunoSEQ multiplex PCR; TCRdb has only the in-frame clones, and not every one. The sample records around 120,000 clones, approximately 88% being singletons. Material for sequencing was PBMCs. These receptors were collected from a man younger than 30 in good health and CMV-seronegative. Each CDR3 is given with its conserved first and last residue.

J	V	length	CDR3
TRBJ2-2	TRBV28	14	CASSLPDRAGELFF
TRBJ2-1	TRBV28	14	CASRGLAEYNEQFF
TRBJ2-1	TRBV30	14	CAWSVRGGYYEQFF
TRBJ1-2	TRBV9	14	CASRKGQGNYGYTF
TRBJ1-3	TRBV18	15	CASSPAGDTGNTIYF
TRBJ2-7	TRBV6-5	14	CASSYSGRVYEQYF
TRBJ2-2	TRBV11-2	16	CASSPLTGWNTGELFF
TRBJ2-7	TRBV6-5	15	CASSYSGLGSYEQYF
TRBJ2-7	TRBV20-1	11	CSASSSYEQYF
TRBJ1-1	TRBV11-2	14	CASSLGHMNTEAFF
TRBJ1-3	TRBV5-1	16	CASSLAWPGQSNTIYF
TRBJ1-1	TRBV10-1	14	CASSDGGVNTEAFF
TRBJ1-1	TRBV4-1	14	CASSQAGGRTEAFF
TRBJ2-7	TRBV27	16	CASRSPLAGGNYEQYF
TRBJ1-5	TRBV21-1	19	CASSNSKYCEGANNQPQHF
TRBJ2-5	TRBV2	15	CASSGKSGSHETQYF
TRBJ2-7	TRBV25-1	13	CASTRQDTYEQYF
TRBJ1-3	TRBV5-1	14	CASSLVGTGNTIYF
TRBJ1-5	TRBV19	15	CASKTDRGYNQPQHF
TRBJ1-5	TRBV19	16	CASSNRDRGYGQPQHF
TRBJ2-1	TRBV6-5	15	CASSYRGRGDNEQFF
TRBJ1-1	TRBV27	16	CASSSYRGMGNTEAFF
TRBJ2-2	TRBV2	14	CATQLRENTGELFF
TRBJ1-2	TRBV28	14	CASSLLQGNYGYTF
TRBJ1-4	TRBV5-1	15	CASSLVAASNEKLFF